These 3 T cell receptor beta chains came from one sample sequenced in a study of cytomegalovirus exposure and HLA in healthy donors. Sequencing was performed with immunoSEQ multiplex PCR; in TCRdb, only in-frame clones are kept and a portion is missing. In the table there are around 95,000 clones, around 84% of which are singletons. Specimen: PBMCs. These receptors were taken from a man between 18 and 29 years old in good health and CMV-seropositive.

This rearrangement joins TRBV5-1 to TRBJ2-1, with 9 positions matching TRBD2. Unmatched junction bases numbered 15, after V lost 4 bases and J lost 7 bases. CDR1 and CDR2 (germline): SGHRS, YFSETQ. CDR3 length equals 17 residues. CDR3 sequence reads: CASSPDGGLARENEQFF. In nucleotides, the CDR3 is TGCGCCAGCAGCCCGGACGGCGGACTAGCGAGGGAAAATGAGCAGTTCTTC.

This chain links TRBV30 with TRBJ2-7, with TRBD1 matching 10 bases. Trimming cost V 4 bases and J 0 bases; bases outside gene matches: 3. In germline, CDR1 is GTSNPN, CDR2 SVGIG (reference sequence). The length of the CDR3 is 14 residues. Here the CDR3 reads CAWIRTGGSYEQYV. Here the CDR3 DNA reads TGTGCCTGGATCAGGACAGGGGGCTCCTACGAGCAGTACGTC.

Here the CDR3 reads CASSSEIAGVSYNEQFF. Here the CDR3 DNA reads TGTGCCAGCAGCTCGGAGATCGCGGGTGTCTCCTACAATGAGCAGTTCTTC. The rearrangement uses TRBV5-4 and TRBJ2-1; perhaps TRBD2 as D (5 bases). CDR3 length: 17 residues. Trimming stripped 3 bases from V and 0 bases from J, with 16 bases between. CDR1 is SGHNT, CDR2 YYREEE, per germline (reference sequence).